This T cell receptor beta chain came from a study of chemoradiotherapy in HPV16-positive cancers. Some clones are missing from TCRdb's copy, which holds only in-frame ones; the method was immunoSEQ multiplex PCR. The table has around 53,000 clones, around nine tenths seen once; the top ten hold approximately 3.5%. The J segment lost 4 bases and the V segment lost 6 bases, leaving 6 bases of the junction unmatched. CDR3 length: 14 amino acids. CDR1 is MNHNS and CDR2 is SASEGT in the germline V gene. Comment on this clone: Its cognate antigen is unknown.

General study findings and limits: During treatment, candidate HPV-specific clones and E7-related motifs expanded in tumor. For HPV16-positive patients, expanding HPV-responsive T cells associated with longer recurrence-free survival.

Samples were taken several times over chemoradiotherapy. The sequence was collected from a human donor with HPV-associated anogenital cancer. The sequencing here drew on blood, taken from a patient who underwent chemoradiotherapy. The gene calls are TRBV6-1 and TRBJ1-3, with 7 bases identical to TRBD1. CDR3 region: CASRSRGDGNTIYF. CDR3 in DNA: TGTGCCAGCAGGAGCAGGGGGGACGGAAACACCATATATTTT.